This is a list of T cell receptor beta chains from one sample in a study of blood T cell repertoires in COVID-19. Data came from immunoSEQ multiplex PCR; TCRdb stores just in-frame clones and leaves some out. The sample has more than 300,000 clones, under 90% seen once; the top ten hold 8.5% to 12%. The sequenced material came from PBMCs or T cells enriched from blood (not recorded which). Source of these receptors: a woman between 18 and 29 years old who had recovered from COVID-19. Both conserved end residues are part of each CDR3. Fields, in order: V gene, clone size, D gene, J gene, CDR3 DNA, CDR3 protein. The D gene is left open where the match is weak. Clone size is stated in some rows and not others, as once, few, many or a class when expanded.

v_call: TRBV5-4
clone_size: NA
d_call: TRBD1
j_call: TRBJ2-1
cdr3_nt: TGTGCCAGCAGCTCCGGACAGGGAACGGGTAATGAGCAGTTCTTC
cdr3_aa: CASSSGQGTGNEQFF

v_call: TRBV6-5
clone_size: NA
d_call: NA
j_call: TRBJ1-2
cdr3_nt: TGTGCCAGCACGAACAGGGACTATGGCTACACCTTC
cdr3_aa: CASTNRDYGYTF

v_call: TRBV18
clone_size: NA
d_call: NA
j_call: TRBJ1-1
cdr3_nt: TGTGCCAGCTCACCACAGGCAGGGGATGAAGCTTTCTTT
cdr3_aa: CASSPQAGDEAFF

v_call: TRBV10-2
clone_size: NA
d_call: TRBD1
j_call: TRBJ1-1
cdr3_nt: TGCGCCAGCACCGGGACAGGTAAAACTGAAGCTTTCTTT
cdr3_aa: CASTGTGKTEAFF

v_call: TRBV2
clone_size: once
d_call: TRBD1
j_call: TRBJ2-2
cdr3_nt: TGTGCCAGCATACGGGACAGAGCAAACACCGGGGAGCTGTTTTTT
cdr3_aa: CASIRDRANTGELFF

v_call: TRBV28
clone_size: NA
d_call: NA
j_call: TRBJ1-2
cdr3_nt: TGTGCCAGCAGCCCACTTGGTGATGGGGGGGGCACTAACTATGGCTACACCTTC
cdr3_aa: CASSPLGDGGGTNYGYTF

v_call: TRBV5-1
clone_size: NA
d_call: NA
j_call: TRBJ2-1
cdr3_nt: TGCGCCAGCAGCTTGGCCGTGAGCTCCTACAATGAGCAGTTCTTC
cdr3_aa: CASSLAVSSYNEQFF

v_call: TRBV2
clone_size: NA
d_call: TRBD1
j_call: TRBJ2-3
cdr3_nt: TGTGCCAGCACTTTGCAGGGGGCAGATACGCAGTATTTT
cdr3_aa: CASTLQGADTQYF

v_call: TRBV12-3/TRBV12-4
clone_size: NA
d_call: NA
j_call: TRBJ2-1
cdr3_nt: TGTGCCAGCACTAGGGGTACCAATGAGCAGTTCTTC
cdr3_aa: CASTRGTNEQFF

v_call: TRBV9
clone_size: NA
d_call: TRBD2
j_call: TRBJ2-7
cdr3_nt: TGTGCCAGCAGCGTTACTAGCGGGTCCTACGAGCAGTACTTC
cdr3_aa: CASSVTSGSYEQYF